This T cell receptor (beta chain) appears in the sequencing data of a study of CD4 T cells in relation to SARS-CoV-2 and coronaviruses. Sorted naive or memory CD4+ cells met CEF peptides for around eleven days. Of note for this clone: Its cognate antigen is unknown.

The germline gives CDR1 SSHAT, CDR2 FNYEAQ (reference sequence). The CDR3 sequence is 13 residues long. Trimming shortened V by 5 bases and J by 2 bases, and 8 bases separated the two germline ends. TCRdb keeps only in-frame clones here, not all; method: immunoSEQ multiplex PCR. The sample shows 41,000 or so clones, around 82% of them seen only once. The source of this sequence is an adult with COVID-19. The V gene is TRBV7-7, the J gene TRBJ2-3; D ambiguous. The sequenced sample consisted of naive CD4+ T cells from PBMCs, cultured in vitro. Subset indicated: naive CD4+ T cells isolated by negative enrichment. The chain's CDR3 is CASSGRNTDTQYF. The DNA of the CDR3 is TGTGCCAGCAGCGGCCGAAACACAGATACGCAGTATTTT.